The entry that follows covers one T cell receptor (beta chain) sequence. This sample is part of a study of blood T cell repertoires in COVID-19. Overall study context: Sites in the United States, Italy and Spain provided acute and convalescent COVID-19 samples. PBMCs, B-cell-depleted T cells, or T cells provided the cDNA or gDNA that made up the material.

V lost 4 bases and J lost 0, with 13 bases in between. CDR1 is PRHDT, CDR2 FYEKMQ, per germline (reference sequence). The CDR3 covers 16 residues. In the original workflow: Reference gene primers were amplified, and this amplification served to estimate nucleated cell counts. The assay was immunoSEQ multiplex PCR, and TCRdb's table has in-frame clones only and misses some. D and trimming were read from the DNA, whereas the V and J calls and clone size are those reported in that table. Seen here are 100,000 to 150,000 clones, roughly 72% observed once, and the top ten hold 6%. The TCR originated in an older man with COVID-19, enrolled during active disease. Sequencing input: peripheral blood. The chain combines TRBV13 with TRBJ1-3; D is uncertain. DNA for the CDR3: TGTGCCAGCAGCTCGCTTGAACGGGGCTCTGGAAACACCATATATTTT. Residues: CASSSLERGSGNTIYF.